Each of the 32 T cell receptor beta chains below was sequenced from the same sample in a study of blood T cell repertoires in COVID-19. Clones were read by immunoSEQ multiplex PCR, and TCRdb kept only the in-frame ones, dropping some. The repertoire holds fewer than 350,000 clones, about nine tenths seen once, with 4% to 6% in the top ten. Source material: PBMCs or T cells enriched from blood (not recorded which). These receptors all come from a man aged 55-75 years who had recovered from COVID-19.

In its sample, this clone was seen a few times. The CDR3 loop reads CASSLRSGVIQPQHF. CDR3 DNA: TGTGCCAGCAGTTTAAGGTCAGGGGTTATTCAGCCCCAGCATTTT. The chain links TRBV27 to TRBJ1-5; TRBD1 might be the D (6 bases). The CDR3 runs 15 residues. Germline V gives CDR1 MNHEY, CDR2 SMNVEV (reference sequence). V was trimmed by 2 bases and J by 6 bases, leaving 14 bases between them.

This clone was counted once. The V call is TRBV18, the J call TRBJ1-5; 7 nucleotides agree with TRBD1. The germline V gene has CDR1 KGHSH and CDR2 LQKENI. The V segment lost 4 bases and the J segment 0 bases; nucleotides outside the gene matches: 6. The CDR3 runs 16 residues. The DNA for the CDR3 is TGTGCCAGCTCACGCCAGGGGGGCAATAGCAATCAGCCCCAGCATTTT. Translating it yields CASSRQGGNSNQPQHF.

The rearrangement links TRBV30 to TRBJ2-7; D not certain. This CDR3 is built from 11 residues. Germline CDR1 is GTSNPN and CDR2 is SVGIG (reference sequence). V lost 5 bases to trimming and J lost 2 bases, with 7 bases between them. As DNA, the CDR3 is TGTGCCTGGGGCAGGACCTACGAGCAGTACTTC. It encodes CAWGRTYEQYF.

The CDR3 nucleotides read TGTGCCAGTAGTTCTGGCATATTTGTCTCTGGAAACACCATATATTTT. Translating it yields CASSSGIFVSGNTIYF. This rearrangement joins TRBV19 to TRBJ1-3; D gene ambiguous. The CDR3 sequence is 16 residues long. The V gene lost 5 bases and the J gene lost 0 bases, with 14 bases spanning the gap. CDR1 LNHDA and CDR2 SQIVND come from the germline V gene (reference sequence).

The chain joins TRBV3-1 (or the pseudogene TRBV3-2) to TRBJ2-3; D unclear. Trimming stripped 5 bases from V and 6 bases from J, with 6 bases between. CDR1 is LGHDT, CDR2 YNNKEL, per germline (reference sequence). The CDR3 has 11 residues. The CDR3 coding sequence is TGTGCCAGCAGCTCTCTGGATACGCAGTATTTT. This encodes CASSSLDTQYF.

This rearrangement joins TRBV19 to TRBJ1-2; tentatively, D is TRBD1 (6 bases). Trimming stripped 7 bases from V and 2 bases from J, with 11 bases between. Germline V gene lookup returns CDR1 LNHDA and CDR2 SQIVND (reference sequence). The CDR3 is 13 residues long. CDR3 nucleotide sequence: TGTGCCAGTACCGCGGACAGAAACTATGGCTACACCTTC. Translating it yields CASTADRNYGYTF.

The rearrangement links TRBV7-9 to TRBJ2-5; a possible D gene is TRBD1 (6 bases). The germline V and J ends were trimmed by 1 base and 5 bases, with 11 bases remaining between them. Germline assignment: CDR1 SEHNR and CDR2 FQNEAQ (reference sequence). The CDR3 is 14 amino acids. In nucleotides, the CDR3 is TGTGCCAGCAGCTTAGGAGTAGGGGGTGAGACCCAGTACTTC. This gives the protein CASSLGVGGETQYF.

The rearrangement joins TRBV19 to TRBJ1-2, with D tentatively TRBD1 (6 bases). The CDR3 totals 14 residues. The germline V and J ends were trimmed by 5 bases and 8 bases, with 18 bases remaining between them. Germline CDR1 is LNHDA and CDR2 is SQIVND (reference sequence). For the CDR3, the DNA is TGTGCCAGTAGTCCGAGGGGGGGCCCCGAGGGCTACACCTTC. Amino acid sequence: CASSPRGGPEGYTF.

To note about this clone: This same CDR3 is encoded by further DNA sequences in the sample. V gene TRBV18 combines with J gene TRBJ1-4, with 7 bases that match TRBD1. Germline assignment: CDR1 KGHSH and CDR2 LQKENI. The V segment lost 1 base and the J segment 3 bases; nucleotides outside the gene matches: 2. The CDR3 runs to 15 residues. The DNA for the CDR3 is TGTGCCAGCTCACCACGGACAGGTTCTAATGAAAAACTGTTTTTT. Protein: CASSPRTGSNEKLFF.

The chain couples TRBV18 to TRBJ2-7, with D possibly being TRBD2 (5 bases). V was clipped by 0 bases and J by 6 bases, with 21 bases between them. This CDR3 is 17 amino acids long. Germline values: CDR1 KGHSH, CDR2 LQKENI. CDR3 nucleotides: TGTGCCAGCTCACCACCACCTATTATTGGGAGCCCTAGCGAGCAGTACTTC. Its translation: CASSPPPIIGSPSEQYF.

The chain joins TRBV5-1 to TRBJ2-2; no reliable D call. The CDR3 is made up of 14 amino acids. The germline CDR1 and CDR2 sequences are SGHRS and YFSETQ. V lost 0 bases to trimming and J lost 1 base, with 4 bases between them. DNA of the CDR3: TGCGCCAGCAGCTTGGCAGAGAACACCGGGGAGCTGTTTTTT. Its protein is CASSLAENTGELFF.

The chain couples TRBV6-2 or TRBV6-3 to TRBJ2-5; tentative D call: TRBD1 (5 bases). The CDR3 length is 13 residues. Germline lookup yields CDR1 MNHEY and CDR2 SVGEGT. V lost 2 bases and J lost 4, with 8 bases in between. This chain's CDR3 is CASSYRGGETQYF. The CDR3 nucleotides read TGTGCCAGCAGTTACAGGGGTGGAGAGACCCAGTACTTC.

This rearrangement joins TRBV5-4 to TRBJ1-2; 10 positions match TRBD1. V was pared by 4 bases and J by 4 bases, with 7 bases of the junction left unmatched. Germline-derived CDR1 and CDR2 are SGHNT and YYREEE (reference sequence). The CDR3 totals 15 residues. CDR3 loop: CASSPGTGEGYGYTF. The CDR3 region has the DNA TGTGCCAGCAGCCCAGGGACAGGGGAGGGCTATGGCTACACCTTC.

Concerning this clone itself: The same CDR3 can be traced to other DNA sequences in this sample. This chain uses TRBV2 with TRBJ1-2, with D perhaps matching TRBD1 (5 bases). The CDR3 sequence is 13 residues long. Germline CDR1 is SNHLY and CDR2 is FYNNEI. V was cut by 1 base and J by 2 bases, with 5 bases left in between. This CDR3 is CASSEEGNYGYTF. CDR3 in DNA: TGTGCCAGCAGTGAAGAGGGGAACTATGGCTACACCTTC.

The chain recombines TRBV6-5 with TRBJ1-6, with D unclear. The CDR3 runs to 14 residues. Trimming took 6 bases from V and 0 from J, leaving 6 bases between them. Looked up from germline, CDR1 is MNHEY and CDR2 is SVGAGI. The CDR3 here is CASRPSSYNSPLHF. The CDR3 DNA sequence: TGTGCCAGCAGACCCAGCTCCTATAATTCACCCCTCCACTTT.

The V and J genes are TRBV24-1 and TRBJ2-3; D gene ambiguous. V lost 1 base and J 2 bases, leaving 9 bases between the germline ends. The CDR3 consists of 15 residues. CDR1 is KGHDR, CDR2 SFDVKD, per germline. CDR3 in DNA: TGTGCCACCAGTGATTTTGGCACCGTCACAGATACGCAGTATTTT. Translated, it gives CATSDFGTVTDTQYF.

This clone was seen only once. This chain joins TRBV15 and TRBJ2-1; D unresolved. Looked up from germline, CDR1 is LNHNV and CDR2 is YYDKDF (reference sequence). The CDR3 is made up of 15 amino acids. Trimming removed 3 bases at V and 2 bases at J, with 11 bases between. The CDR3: CATSRSNLPYNEQFF. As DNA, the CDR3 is TGTGCCACCAGCAGGTCCAACTTACCCTACAATGAGCAGTTCTTC.

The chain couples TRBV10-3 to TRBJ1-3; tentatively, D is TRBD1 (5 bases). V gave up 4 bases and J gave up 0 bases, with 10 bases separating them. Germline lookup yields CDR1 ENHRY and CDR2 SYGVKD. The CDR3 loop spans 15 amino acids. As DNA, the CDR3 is TGTGCCATCAGTGGGGGGGAGAGCTCTGGAAACACCATATATTTT. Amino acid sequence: CAISGGESSGNTIYF.

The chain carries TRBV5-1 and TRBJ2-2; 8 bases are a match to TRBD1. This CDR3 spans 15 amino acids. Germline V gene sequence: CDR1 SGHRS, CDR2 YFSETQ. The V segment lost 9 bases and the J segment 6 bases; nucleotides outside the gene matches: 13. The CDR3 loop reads CATSGQDPQAGELFF. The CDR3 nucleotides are TGCGCCACTTCGGGACAGGATCCCCAGGCCGGGGAGCTGTTTTTT.

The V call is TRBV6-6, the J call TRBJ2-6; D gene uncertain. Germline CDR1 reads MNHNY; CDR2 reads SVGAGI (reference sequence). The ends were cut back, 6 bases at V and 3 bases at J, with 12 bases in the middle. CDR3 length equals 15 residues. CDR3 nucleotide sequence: TGTGCCAGCAGCAAACCCACAGATGGGGCCAACGTCCTGACTTTC. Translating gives CASSKPTDGANVLTF.

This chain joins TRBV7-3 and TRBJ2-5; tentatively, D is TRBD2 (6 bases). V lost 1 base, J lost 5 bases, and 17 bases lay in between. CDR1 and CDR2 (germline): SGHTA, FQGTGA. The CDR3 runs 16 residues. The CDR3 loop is CASSLRRGGDGETQYF. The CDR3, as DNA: TGTGCCAGCAGCTTAAGGCGGGGTGGGGATGGGGAGACCCAGTACTTC.

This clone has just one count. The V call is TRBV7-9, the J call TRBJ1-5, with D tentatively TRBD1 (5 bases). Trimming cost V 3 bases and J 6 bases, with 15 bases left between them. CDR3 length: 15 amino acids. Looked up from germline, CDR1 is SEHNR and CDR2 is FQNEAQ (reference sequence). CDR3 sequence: CASSLGGSTSQPQHF. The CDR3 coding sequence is TGTGCCAGCAGCTTGGGGGGATCCACATCTCAGCCCCAGCATTTT.

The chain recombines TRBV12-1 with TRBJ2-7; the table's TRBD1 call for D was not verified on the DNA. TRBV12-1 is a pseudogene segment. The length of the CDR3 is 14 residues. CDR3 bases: TGTGCCAGCAGCCCCCGGGACAGGTACTACGAGCAGTACTTC. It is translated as CASSPRDRYYEQYF.

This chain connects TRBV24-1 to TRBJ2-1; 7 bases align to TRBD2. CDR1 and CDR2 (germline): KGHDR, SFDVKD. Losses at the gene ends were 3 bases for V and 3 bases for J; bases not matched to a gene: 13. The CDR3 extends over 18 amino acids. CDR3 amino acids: CATSDIQSGAGVYNEQFF. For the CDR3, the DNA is TGTGCCACCAGTGATATACAGAGCGGGGCCGGGGTCTACAATGAGCAGTTCTTC.

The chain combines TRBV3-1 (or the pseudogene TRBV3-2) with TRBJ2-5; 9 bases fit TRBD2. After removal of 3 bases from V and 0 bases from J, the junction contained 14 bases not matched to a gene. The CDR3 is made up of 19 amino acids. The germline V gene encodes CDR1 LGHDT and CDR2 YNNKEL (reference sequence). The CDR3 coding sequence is TGTGCCAGCAGCCATCCAGAATTTGGGAGACTAGCGGACCAAGAGACCCAGTACTTC. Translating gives CASSHPEFGRLADQETQYF.

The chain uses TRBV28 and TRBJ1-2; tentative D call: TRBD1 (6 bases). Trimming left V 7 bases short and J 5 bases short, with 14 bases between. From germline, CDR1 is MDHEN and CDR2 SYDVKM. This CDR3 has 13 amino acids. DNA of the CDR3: TGTGCCAGCACCCCTGGGGACAAGTATGGCTACACCTTC. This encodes CASTPGDKYGYTF.

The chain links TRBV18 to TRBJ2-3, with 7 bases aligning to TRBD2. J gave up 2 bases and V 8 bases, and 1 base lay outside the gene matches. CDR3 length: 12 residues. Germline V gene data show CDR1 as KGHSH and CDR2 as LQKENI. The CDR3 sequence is CASLAVTDTQYF. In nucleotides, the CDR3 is TGTGCCAGCCTAGCGGTCACAGATACGCAGTATTTT. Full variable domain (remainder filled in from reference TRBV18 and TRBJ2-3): NAGVMQNPRHLVRRRGQEARLRCSPMKGHSHVYWYRQLPEEGLKFMVYLQKENIIDESGMPKERFSAEFPKEGPSILRIQQVVRGDSAAYFCASLAVTDTQYFGPGTRLTVL.

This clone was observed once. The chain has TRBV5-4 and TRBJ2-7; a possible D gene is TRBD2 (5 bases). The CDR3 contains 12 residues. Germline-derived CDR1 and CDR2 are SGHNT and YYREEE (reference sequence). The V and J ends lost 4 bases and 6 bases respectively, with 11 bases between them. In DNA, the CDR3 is TGTGCCAGCAGCCTACGGGAAGGCGAGCAGTACTTC. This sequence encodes CASSLREGEQYF.

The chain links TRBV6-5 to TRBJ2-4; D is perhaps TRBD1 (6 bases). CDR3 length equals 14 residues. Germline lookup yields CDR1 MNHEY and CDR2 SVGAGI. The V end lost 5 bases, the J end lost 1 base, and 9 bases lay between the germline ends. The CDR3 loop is CASSKRGAKNIQYF. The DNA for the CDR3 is TGTGCCAGCAGTAAGAGGGGGGCCAAAAACATTCAGTACTTC.

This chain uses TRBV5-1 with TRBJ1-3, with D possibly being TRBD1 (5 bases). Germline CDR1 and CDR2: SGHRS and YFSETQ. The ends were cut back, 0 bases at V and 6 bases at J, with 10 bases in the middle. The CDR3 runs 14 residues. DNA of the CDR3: TGCGCCAGCAGCTTGGGGAGGGGCGAAAACACCATATATTTT. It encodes CASSLGRGENTIYF.

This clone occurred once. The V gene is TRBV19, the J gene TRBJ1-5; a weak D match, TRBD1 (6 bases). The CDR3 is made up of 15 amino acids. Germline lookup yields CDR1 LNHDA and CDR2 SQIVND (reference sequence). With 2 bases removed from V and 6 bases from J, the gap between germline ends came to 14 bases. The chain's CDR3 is CASSIRQVLGQPQHF. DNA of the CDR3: TGTGCCAGTAGTATACGACAGGTTCTAGGTCAGCCCCAGCATTTT.

The CDR3 region has the DNA TGTGCCAGCAGCTTAGGGGACAGGGGGCTCCAAGAGACCCAGTACTTC. Amino acid sequence: CASSLGDRGLQETQYF. The chain has TRBV7-3 and TRBJ2-5; TRBD1 matches at 12 bases. Germline assignment: CDR1 SGHTA and CDR2 FQGTGA. J gave up 1 base and V 2 bases, and 2 bases lay outside the gene matches. The CDR3 extends over 16 amino acids.